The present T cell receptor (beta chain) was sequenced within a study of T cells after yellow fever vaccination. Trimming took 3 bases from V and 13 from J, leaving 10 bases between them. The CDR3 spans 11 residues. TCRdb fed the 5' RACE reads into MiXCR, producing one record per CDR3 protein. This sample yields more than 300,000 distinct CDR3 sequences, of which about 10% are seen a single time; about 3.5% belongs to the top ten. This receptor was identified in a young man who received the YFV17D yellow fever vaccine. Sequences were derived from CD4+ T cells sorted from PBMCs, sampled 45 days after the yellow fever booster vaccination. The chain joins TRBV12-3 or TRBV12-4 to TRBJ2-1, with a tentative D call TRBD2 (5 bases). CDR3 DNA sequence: TGTGCCAGCAGTTTCGGGGTCCAACAGTTCTTC. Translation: CASSFGVQQFF.